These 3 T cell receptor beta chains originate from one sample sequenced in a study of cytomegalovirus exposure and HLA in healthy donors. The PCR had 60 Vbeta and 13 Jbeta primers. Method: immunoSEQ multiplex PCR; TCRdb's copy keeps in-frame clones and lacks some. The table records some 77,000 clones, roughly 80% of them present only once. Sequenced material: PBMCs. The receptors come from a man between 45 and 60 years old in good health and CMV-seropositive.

In DNA form, the CDR3 reads TGTGCCAGCAGTTACTTGGGCCCGGCGGGACAGAGGGCTTTCTTT. It is translated as CASSYLGPAGQRAFF. The chain joins TRBV6-5 to TRBJ1-1; TRBD1 matches at 7 bases. Germline CDR1 reads MNHEY; CDR2 reads SVGAGI. CDR3 length: 15 residues. V trimming: 1 base; J trimming: 11 bases; junction bases outside the gene matches: 13.

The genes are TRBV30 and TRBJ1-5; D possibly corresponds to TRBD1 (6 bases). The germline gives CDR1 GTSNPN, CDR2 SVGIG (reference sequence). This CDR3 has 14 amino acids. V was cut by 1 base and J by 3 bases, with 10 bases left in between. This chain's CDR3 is CAWSEGDINQPQHF. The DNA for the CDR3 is TGTGCCTGGAGTGAGGGGGACATCAATCAGCCCCAGCATTTT.

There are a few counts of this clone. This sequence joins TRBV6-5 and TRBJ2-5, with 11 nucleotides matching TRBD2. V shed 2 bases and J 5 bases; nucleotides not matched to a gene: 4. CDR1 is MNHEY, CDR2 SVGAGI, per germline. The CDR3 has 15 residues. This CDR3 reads CASSYASGRRETQYF. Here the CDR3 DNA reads TGTGCCAGCAGTTACGCTAGCGGGAGGAGGGAGACCCAGTACTTC.